This T cell receptor (beta chain) was profiled in a study of response to subunit inactivated influenza vaccine. This clonotype was seen many times. The antigen remains unidentified. Study results and caveats: Authors suggested each seasonal flu vaccination may recruit only limited numbers of new T cells.

Germline CDR1 is DFQATT and CDR2 is SNEGSKA (reference sequence). V lost 3 bases and J 6 bases, leaving 18 bases between the germline ends. The CDR3 consists of 16 residues. TCRdb independently ran MiXCR on the RT-PCR reads; one entry per CDR3 protein. The table includes a few hundred thousand distinct CDR3 sequences, over 20% detected once. The TCR comes from a man aged 45 to 75 who received an inactivated influenza vaccine. The material was PBMCs from blood, obtained about 19 months after vaccination. The genes are TRBV20-1 and TRBJ1-6; no firm D call. CDR3 bases: TGCAGTGCTAGGAAGTTACGGCCCTCTACTAATTCACCCCTCCACTTT. Its protein product is CSARKLRPSTNSPLHF.